This T cell receptor (beta chain) was recovered during a study of blood T cells in healthy people across ages. Donation came from healthy Caucasian individuals in Russia who were aged about 6 to 95. Deletions cut 4 bases from V and 0 bases from J, with 19 bases between. CDR1 is DFQATT and CDR2 is SNEGSKA in the germline V gene (reference sequence). This CDR3 comprises 16 residues. Using a J-beta primer mix together with a sample-barcoded 5' primer, a second PCR was run for roughly 6 to 11 cycles. From the 5' RACE reads, TCRdb called clonotypes with MiXCR, one entry per CDR3 protein. Here the sample spans around 400,000 distinct CDR3 sequences, approximately 47% being singletons.

The chain recombines TRBV20-1 with TRBJ2-7; the D gene is possibly TRBD1 (5 bases). Specimen: blood. The origin of this receptor is a man aged 55-75 years in good health. The chain's CDR3 is CSATSYRPTDSYEQYF. DNA of the CDR3: TGCAGTGCTACCTCTTACCGACCGACAGACTCCTACGAGCAGTACTTC.